Below, 29 T cell receptor beta chains from the same sample are listed, as sequenced in a study of cytomegalovirus exposure and HLA in healthy donors. It was with 60 Vbeta and 13 Jbeta primers that the PCR ran. TCRdb's table, derived via immunoSEQ multiplex PCR, lists solely in-frame clones and lacks some. The profile covers under 85,000 clones, with 79% appearing a single time and around a fifth taken by the ten largest. The source material was PBMCs. These receptors were collected from a woman in her thirties or forties in good health and CMV-seropositive.

This chain links TRBV5-6 with TRBJ2-7, with 7 bases that match TRBD1. CDR3 length: 15 amino acids. J lost 4 bases, V lost 0 bases, and 7 bases had no gene match. Germline CDR1 reads SGHDT; CDR2 reads YYEEEE. CDR3: CASSLEQGLLYEQYF. The CDR3 DNA reads TGTGCCAGCAGCTTGGAACAGGGGTTGTTGTACGAGCAGTACTTC.

V is TRBV25-1 and J is TRBJ1-4, with D perhaps matching TRBD1 (6 bases). The CDR3 sequence is 14 residues long. Trimming pared 4 bases from V and 5 bases from J, leaving 11 bases between. Germline V gene sequence: CDR1 MGHDK, CDR2 SYGVNS. The CDR3 DNA reads TGTGCCAGCAGTGCGTGGACAGCAAATGAAAAACTGTTTTTT. This translates into CASSAWTANEKLFF.

The chain combines TRBV9 with TRBJ2-5, with TRBD2 matching over 10 bases. Germline values: CDR1 SGDLS, CDR2 YYNGEE. Trimming took 0 bases from V and 2 from J; bases not matched to a gene: 4. The CDR3 runs 16 residues. The CDR3 DNA reads as TGTGCCAGCAGCGTAGCGGCTAGCGGGGGACAAGAGACCCAGTACTTC. This codes for CASSVAASGGQETQYF.

This clone has just one count. CDR3: CSVDYNSEQFF. The CDR3 nucleotides are TGCAGCGTTGACTACAACAGTGAGCAGTTCTTC. The J gene is TRBJ2-1, the V gene TRBV29-1; D gene uncertain. Germline-derived CDR1 and CDR2 are SQVTM and ANQGSEA. V was clipped by 3 bases and J by 9 bases, with 9 bases between them. The CDR3 has 11 residues.

The V and J genes are TRBV29-1 and TRBJ1-1; a possible D gene is TRBD1 (6 bases). The CDR3 spans 13 residues. CDR1 and CDR2 from the germline V gene are SQVTM and ANQGSEA. V was clipped by 6 bases and J by 8 bases, with 19 bases between them. CDR3 sequence (DNA): TGCAGCGTGCAAGACCGGGGGGGACAAGAAGCTTTCTTT. This sequence encodes CSVQDRGGQEAFF.

In its sample, this clone was seen a few times. The chain combines TRBV10-3 with TRBJ1-5; no clear D. The CDR3 contains 15 residues. Germline lookup yields CDR1 ENHRY and CDR2 SYGVKD. V was clipped by 7 bases and J by 1 base, with 14 bases between them. The CDR3 spells CAIKSKTSSNQPQHF. The CDR3 nucleotides read TGTGCCATCAAGTCTAAAACGAGCAGCAATCAGCCCCAGCATTTT.

This chain joins TRBV19 and TRBJ1-5, with 7 bases matching TRBD1. The V gene end was trimmed by 5 bases and the J gene end by 4 bases; junction bases not matched to a gene: 11. Germline loops: CDR1 LNHDA, CDR2 SQIVND (reference sequence). CDR3 length equals 16 residues. This CDR3 reads CASSWDSGSRNQPQHF. The CDR3 bases are TGTGCCAGTAGTTGGGACAGCGGTAGCAGAAATCAGCCCCAGCATTTT. Full variable domain (rest looked up from reference TRBV19 and TRBJ1-5): DGGITQSPKYLFRKEGQNVTLSCEQNLNHDAMYWYRQDPGQGLRLIYYSQIVNDFQKGDIAEGYSVSREKKESFPLTVTSAQKNPTAFYLCASSWDSGSRNQPQHFGDGTRLSIL.

The CDR3 DNA sequence: TGTGCCAGCACCTATGCATCACCCCTCCACTTT. It specifies CASTYASPLHF. The V call is TRBV2, the J call TRBJ1-6; D is unresolved. This CDR3 is built from 11 residues. CDR1 is SNHLY, CDR2 FYNNEI, per germline. With 7 bases removed from V and 10 bases from J, the gap between germline ends came to 8 bases.

This clone was counted only a few times. This sequence joins TRBV10-3 and TRBJ2-1; no firm D call. This CDR3 has 11 residues. The germline V gene has CDR1 ENHRY and CDR2 SYGVKD. V was shortened by 5 bases and J by 5 bases, with 4 bases between the two germline ends. This CDR3 reads CAISPNNEQFF. The DNA for the CDR3 is TGTGCCATCAGTCCCAACAATGAGCAGTTCTTC.

This sequence joins TRBV30 and TRBJ2-7; TRBD2 agrees at 14 bases. V shed 2 bases and J 2 bases; nucleotides not matched to a gene: 14. Germline-derived CDR1 and CDR2 are GTSNPN and SVGIG (reference sequence). The CDR3 runs 19 residues. The CDR3 sequence: CAWSWGLAGESVITYEQYF. CDR3 DNA: TGTGCCTGGAGTTGGGGACTAGCGGGAGAAAGCGTTATAACCTACGAGCAGTACTTC.

This chain connects TRBV1 to TRBJ1-2; whether TRBD1, the table's D call, matches the DNA was not checked. TRBV1 is described as a pseudogene. The CDR3 is made up of 16 amino acids. CDR3 in amino acids: CTSSPCGAFGRLGYTF. The CDR3 coding sequence is TGCACCAGCAGCCCTTGTGGGGCGTTCGGGCGTCTTGGCTACACCTTC.

The J gene is TRBJ2-1, the V gene TRBV5-6; 7 positions agree with TRBD2. This CDR3 is 17 amino acids long. Germline V gene lookup returns CDR1 SGHDT and CDR2 YYEEEE. V lost 0 bases, J lost 6 bases, and 12 bases stayed unmatched. The CDR3 region is CASSLEGLLKLGNEQFF. In DNA form, the CDR3 reads TGTGCCAGCAGCTTGGAGGGACTACTCAAATTGGGCAATGAGCAGTTCTTC.

This clone was seen a few times. This chain connects TRBV4-1 to TRBJ1-2, with D unresolved. CDR3 length equals 11 residues. V dropped 4 bases and J dropped 8 bases, with 8 bases sitting between them. The germline V gene encodes CDR1 MGHRA and CDR2 YSYEKL. The CDR3 sequence is CASSRGQGYTF. For the CDR3, the DNA is TGCGCCAGCAGCCGCGGGCAGGGCTACACCTTC.

The genes are TRBV7-7 and TRBJ2-1, with TRBD2 as a possible D gene (6 bases). CDR1 is SSHAT and CDR2 is FNYEAQ in the germline V gene (reference sequence). The length of the CDR3 is 12 residues. The V end was cut by 5 bases, the J end by 8 bases, with 10 bases between. The CDR3 reads CASSPGTHEQFF. The CDR3 DNA is TGTGCCAGCAGCCCGGGGACTCATGAGCAGTTCTTC.

The V call is TRBV2, the J call TRBJ1-3; weak D call: TRBD1 (5 bases). CDR1 and CDR2 from the germline V gene are SNHLY and FYNNEI. Trimming took 5 bases from V and 0 from J, leaving 8 bases between them. The CDR3 extends over 14 amino acids. CDR3 DNA: TGTGCCAGCAGTACAGGCTACTCTGGAAACACCATATATTTT. Protein product: CASSTGYSGNTIYF.

V usage is TRBV30 and J usage is TRBJ1-6; 8 positions agree with TRBD1. The length of the CDR3 is 18 residues. Germline CDR1 and CDR2: GTSNPN and SVGIG (reference sequence). Losses at the gene ends were 1 base for V and 0 bases for J; bases not matched to a gene: 8. The CDR3, as DNA: TGTGCCTGGAGTGCTTCTCGGACAGGGAGCTCCTATAATTCACCCCTCCACTTT. Translation: CAWSASRTGSSYNSPLHF.

V usage is TRBV29-1 and J usage is TRBJ1-2; TRBD1 might be the D (5 bases). Trimming took 6 bases from V and 6 from J, leaving 14 bases between them. This CDR3 region has 12 residues. Looked up from germline, CDR1 is SQVTM and CDR2 is ANQGSEA. CDR3 region: CSVNPGLDGYTF. For the CDR3, the DNA is TGCAGCGTCAACCCGGGACTCGATGGCTACACCTTC.

The chain combines TRBV28 with TRBJ2-1; 8 bases line up with TRBD2. The germline V gene has CDR1 MDHEN and CDR2 SYDVKM. V trimming: 7 bases; J trimming: 3 bases; junction bases outside the gene matches: 14. The CDR3 sequence is 17 residues long. The CDR3: CASTGSGGGFIYNEQFF. In nucleotides, the CDR3 is TGTGCCAGCACCGGATCGGGGGGGGGCTTCATCTACAATGAGCAGTTCTTC.

The rearrangement uses TRBV7-2 and TRBJ2-7; D is perhaps TRBD2 (6 bases). V was pared by 1 base and J by 1 base, with 14 bases between. The CDR3 length is 16 residues. CDR1 SGHTA and CDR2 FQGNSA come from the germline V gene. CDR3 nucleotide sequence: TGTGCCAGCAGCTTAGATGGGCCCAGCGGGTCCTACGAGCAGTACTTC. Protein product: CASSLDGPSGSYEQYF.

This chain joins TRBV29-1 and TRBJ2-5; D not certain. V was pared by 1 base and J by 1 base, with 7 bases between. Germline V gene data show CDR1 as SQVTM and CDR2 as ANQGSEA. CDR3 length: 13 amino acids. The chain's CDR3 is CSVEGNSQETQYF. The CDR3 DNA is TGCAGCGTTGAAGGGAACAGCCAAGAGACCCAGTACTTC.

This clone was detected only a few times. The chain combines TRBV7-8 with TRBJ1-4, with D possibly being TRBD1 (6 bases). Germline V gene data show CDR1 as SGHVS and CDR2 as FQNEAQ. The CDR3 is 13 residues long. The ends were cut back, 7 bases at V and 8 bases at J, with 14 bases in the middle. The CDR3 region has the DNA TGTGCCAGCAAGATGGACAGAGAGGAAAAACTGTTTTTT. Translation gives CASKMDREEKLFF.

The chain carries TRBV2 and TRBJ2-1; 8 positions agree with TRBD2. Germline CDR1 SNHLY, CDR2 FYNNEI. After removal of 2 bases from V and 0 bases from J, the junction contained 12 bases not matched to a gene. CDR3 length: 19 residues. Here the CDR3 DNA reads TGTGCCAGCAGTGAAATGGGGGCAGCAAGCGGGAGCTCCTACAATGAGCAGTTCTTC. It specifies CASSEMGAASGSSYNEQFF.

The V call is TRBV5-1, the J call TRBJ2-1, with 12 bases that match TRBD2. With V trimmed by 3 bases and J by 5 bases, 3 bases remained unmatched. The CDR3 contains 15 residues. From germline, CDR1 is SGHRS and CDR2 YFSETQ. The CDR3 loop is CASSSGLAGNNEQFF. The CDR3 DNA sequence: TGCGCCAGCAGCTCAGGACTAGCGGGGAACAATGAGCAGTTCTTC.

The chain employs TRBV7-9 and TRBJ1-2; 8 positions agree with TRBD1. Germline CDR1 SEHNR, CDR2 FQNEAQ (reference sequence). J lost 2 bases, V lost 6 bases, and 8 bases had no gene match. The length of the CDR3 is 15 residues. DNA of the CDR3: TGTGCCAGCAGTTCCGGACAGGGTAGGAACTATGGCTACACCTTC. Encoded protein: CASSSGQGRNYGYTF.

The chain recombines TRBV7-8 with TRBJ2-7; 10 nucleotides agree with TRBD2. There are 17 residues in the CDR3. The V segment lost 4 bases and the J segment 6 bases; nucleotides outside the gene matches: 15. Germline V lookup: CDR1 SGHVS, CDR2 FQNEAQ. DNA for the CDR3: TGTGCCAGCAGCTCCGGGGCACTAAGCGGGAGGGCCCGCGAGCAGTACTTC. It codes for CASSSGALSGRAREQYF.

The J gene is TRBJ1-1, the V gene TRBV6-6; D remains unclear. Deletions cut 7 bases from V and 5 bases from J, with 8 bases between. CDR1 is MNHNY, CDR2 SVGAGI, per germline (reference sequence). This CDR3 has 11 residues. The CDR3 bases are TGTGCCAGCACCGACTGGACTGAAGCTTTCTTT. Translating it yields CASTDWTEAFF.

The rearrangement joins TRBV2 to TRBJ1-2; 9 nucleotides agree with TRBD1. V shed 6 bases and J 13 bases; nucleotides not matched to a gene: 6. The CDR3 loop spans 11 amino acids. Germline CDR1 and CDR2: SNHLY and FYNNEI. The CDR3 coding sequence is TGTGCCAGCAGCGGGACAGGGTTAATCACCTTC. Its translation is CASSGTGLITF.

This sequence joins TRBV4-2 and TRBJ2-1, with 7 bases identical to TRBD1. CDR3 length: 13 amino acids. Germline trimming cut 0 bases from V and 10 bases from J; bases unmatched to any gene: 3. Germline CDR1 and CDR2: LGHNA and YNFKEQ. CDR3 sequence: CASSQDWDSEQFF. CDR3 in DNA: TGTGCCAGCAGCCAAGATTGGGACAGCGAGCAGTTCTTC.

V is TRBV6-5 and J is TRBJ2-7; 7 bases are shared with TRBD2. With 6 bases clipped from V and 6 bases from J, the junction kept 5 bases outside the gene matches. This CDR3 contains 12 residues. CDR1 is MNHEY and CDR2 is SVGAGI in the germline V gene. The CDR3 reads CASRRLAGEQYF. For the CDR3, the DNA is TGTGCCAGCAGGAGACTAGCCGGCGAGCAGTACTTC.